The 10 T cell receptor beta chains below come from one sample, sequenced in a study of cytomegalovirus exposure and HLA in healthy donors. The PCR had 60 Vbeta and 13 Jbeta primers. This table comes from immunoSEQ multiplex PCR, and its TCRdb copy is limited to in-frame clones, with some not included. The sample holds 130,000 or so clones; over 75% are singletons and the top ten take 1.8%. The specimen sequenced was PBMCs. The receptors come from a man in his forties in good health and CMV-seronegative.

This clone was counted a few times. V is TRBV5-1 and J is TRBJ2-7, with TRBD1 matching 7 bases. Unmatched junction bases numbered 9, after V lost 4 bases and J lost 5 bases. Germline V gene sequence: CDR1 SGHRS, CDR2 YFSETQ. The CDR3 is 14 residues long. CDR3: CASSERGRKNEQYF. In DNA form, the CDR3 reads TGCGCCAGCAGCGAAAGGGGGCGCAAGAACGAGCAGTACTTC.

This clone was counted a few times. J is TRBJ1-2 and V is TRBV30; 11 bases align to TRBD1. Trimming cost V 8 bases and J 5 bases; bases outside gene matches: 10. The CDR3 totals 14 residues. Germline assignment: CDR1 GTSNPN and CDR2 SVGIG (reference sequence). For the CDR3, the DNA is TGTGCCCTGAGTCCGGGACAGGGGGGTTATGGCTACACCTTC. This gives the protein CALSPGQGGYGYTF.

The CDR3 region has the DNA TGTGCCAGCAGTATCCTAGGGGGTGAGCAGTTCTTC. Translation: CASSILGGEQFF. The V gene is TRBV27, the J gene TRBJ2-1, with D possibly being TRBD1 (6 bases). V lost 5 bases, J lost 9 bases, and 11 bases lay in between. CDR3 length equals 12 residues. Germline CDR1 MNHEY, CDR2 SMNVEV (reference sequence).

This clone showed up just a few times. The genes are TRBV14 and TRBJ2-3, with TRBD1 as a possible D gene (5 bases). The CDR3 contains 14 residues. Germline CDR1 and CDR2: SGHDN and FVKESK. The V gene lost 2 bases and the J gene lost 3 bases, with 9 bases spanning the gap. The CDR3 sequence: CASSQRQQTDTQYF. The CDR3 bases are TGTGCCAGCAGCCAACGACAGCAAACAGATACGCAGTATTTT.

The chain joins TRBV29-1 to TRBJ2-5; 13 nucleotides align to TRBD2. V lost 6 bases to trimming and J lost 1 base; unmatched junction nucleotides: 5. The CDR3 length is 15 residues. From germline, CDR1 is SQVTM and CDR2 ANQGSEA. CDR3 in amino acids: CSVETSGRAQETQYF. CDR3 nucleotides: TGCAGCGTGGAAACTAGCGGGAGGGCCCAAGAGACCCAGTACTTC.

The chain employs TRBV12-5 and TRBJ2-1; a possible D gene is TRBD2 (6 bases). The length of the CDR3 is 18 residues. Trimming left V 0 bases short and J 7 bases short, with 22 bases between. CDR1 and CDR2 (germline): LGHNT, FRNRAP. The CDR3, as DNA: TGTGCTAGTGGTTTGGTATTCCCCAGGACACCCGGGGGAAATGAGCAGTTCTTC. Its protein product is CASGLVFPRTPGGNEQFF.

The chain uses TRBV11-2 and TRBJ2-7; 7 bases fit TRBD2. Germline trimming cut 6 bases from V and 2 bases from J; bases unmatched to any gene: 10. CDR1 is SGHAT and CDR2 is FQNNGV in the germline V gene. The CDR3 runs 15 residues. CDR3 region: CASRRERGTPYEQYF. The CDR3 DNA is TGTGCCAGCAGACGGGAGCGGGGCACCCCCTACGAGCAGTACTTC.

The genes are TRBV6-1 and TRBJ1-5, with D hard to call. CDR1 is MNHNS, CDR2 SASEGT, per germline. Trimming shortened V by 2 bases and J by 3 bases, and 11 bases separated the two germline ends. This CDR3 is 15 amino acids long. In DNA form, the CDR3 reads TGTGCCAGCAGTGAATTGTACAGCTTCAATCAGCCCCAGCATTTT. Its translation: CASSELYSFNQPQHF.

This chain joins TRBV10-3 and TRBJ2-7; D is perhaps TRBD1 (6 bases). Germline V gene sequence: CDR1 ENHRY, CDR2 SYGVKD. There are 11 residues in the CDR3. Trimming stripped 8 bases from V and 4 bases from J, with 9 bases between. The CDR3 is CAIRQGYEQYF. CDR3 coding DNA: TGTGCCATCCGCCAGGGGTACGAGCAGTACTTC.

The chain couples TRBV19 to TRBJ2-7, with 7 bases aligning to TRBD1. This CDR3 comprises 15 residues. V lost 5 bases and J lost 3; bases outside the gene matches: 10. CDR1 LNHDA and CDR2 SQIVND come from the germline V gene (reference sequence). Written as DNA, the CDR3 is TGTGCCAGTAGTGATAGCTCGAGACAGGGCTACGAGCAGTACTTC. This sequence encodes CASSDSSRQGYEQYF.